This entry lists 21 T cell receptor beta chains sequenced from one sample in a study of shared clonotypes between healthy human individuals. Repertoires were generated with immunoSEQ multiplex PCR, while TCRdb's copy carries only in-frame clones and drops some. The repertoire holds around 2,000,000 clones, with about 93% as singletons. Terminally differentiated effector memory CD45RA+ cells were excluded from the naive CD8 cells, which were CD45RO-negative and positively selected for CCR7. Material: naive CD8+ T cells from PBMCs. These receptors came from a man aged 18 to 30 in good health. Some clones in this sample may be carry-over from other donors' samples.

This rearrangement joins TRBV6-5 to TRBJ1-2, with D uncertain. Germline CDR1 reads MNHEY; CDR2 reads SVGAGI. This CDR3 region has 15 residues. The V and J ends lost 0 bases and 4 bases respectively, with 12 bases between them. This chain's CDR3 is CASSYSASAFYGYTF. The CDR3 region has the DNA TGTGCCAGCAGTTACTCGGCCAGCGCCTTCTATGGCTACACCTTC.

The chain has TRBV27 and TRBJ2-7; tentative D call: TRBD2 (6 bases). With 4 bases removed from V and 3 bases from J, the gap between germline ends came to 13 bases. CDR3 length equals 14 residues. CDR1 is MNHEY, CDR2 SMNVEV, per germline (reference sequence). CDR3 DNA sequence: TGTGCCAGCAGTTCGGGACTTTCGATCTACGAGCAGTACTTC. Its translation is CASSSGLSIYEQYF.

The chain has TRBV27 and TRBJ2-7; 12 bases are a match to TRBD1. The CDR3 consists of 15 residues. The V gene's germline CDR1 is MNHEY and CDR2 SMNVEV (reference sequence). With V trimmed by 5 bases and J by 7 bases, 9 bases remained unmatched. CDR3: CASSGAGQGAREQYF. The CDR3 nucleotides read TGTGCCAGCAGTGGGGCGGGACAGGGGGCTCGGGAGCAGTACTTC.

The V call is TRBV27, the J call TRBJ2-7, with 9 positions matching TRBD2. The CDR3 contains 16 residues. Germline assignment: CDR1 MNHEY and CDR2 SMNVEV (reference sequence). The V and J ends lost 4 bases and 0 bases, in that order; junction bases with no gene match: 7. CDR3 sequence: CASSSMGSGSSYEQYF. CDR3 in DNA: TGTGCCAGCAGTTCCATGGGTAGCGGGAGCTCCTACGAGCAGTACTTC.

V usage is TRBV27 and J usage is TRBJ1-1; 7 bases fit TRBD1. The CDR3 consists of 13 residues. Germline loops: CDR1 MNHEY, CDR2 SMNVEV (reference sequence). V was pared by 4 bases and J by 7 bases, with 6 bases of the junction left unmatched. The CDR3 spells CASSWTGRNEAFF. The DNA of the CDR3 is TGTGCCAGCAGTTGGACAGGTCGGAATGAAGCTTTCTTT.

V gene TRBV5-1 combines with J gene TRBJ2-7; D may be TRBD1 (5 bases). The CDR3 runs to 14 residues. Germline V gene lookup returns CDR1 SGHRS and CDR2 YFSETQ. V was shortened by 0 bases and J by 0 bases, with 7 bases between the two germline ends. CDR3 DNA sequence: TGCGCCAGCAGCTTGGCAGGGCCCTCCTACGAGCAGTACTTC. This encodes CASSLAGPSYEQYF.

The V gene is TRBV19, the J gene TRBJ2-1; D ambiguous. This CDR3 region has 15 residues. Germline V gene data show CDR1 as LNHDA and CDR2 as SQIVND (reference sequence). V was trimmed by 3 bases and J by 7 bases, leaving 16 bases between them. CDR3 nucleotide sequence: TGTGCCAGTAGTATTAAAGGATCCCTATTGAATGAGCAGTTCTTC. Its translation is CASSIKGSLLNEQFF.

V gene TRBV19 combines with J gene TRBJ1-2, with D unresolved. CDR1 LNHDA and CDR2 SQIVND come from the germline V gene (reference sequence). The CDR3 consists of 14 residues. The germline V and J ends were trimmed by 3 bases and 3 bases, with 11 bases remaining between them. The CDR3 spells CASSILMADYGYTF. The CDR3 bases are TGTGCCAGTAGTATTCTTATGGCAGACTATGGCTACACCTTC.

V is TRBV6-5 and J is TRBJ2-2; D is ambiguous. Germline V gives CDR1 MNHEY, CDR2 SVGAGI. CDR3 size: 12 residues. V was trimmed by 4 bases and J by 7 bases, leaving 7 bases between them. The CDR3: CASSFGFGELFF. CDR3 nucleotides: TGTGCCAGCAGTTTCGGGTTCGGGGAGCTGTTTTTT.

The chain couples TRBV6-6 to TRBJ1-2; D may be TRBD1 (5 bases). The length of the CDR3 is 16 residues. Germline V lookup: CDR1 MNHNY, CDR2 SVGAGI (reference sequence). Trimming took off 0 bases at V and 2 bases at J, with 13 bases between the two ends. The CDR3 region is CASSYSNRDPNYGYTF. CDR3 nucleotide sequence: TGTGCCAGCAGTTACTCAAACCGGGACCCAAACTATGGCTACACCTTC.

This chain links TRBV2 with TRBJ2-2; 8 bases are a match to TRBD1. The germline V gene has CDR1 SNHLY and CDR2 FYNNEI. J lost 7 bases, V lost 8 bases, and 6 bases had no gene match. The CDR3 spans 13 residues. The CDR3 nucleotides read TGTGCCAGCGCGGACAGGGTTAACGGGGAGCTGTTTTTT. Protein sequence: CASADRVNGELFF.

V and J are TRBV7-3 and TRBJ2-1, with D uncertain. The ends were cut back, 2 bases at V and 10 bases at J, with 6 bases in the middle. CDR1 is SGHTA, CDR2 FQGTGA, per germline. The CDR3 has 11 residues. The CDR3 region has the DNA TGTGCCAGCAGCTTATCCGGGGAGCAGTTCTTC. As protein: CASSLSGEQFF.

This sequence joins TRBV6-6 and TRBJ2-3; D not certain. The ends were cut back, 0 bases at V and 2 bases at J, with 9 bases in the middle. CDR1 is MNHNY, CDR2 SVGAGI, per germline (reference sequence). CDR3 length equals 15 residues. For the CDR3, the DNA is TGTGCCAGCAGTTACTCGCGACGGTTCACAGATACGCAGTATTTT. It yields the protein CASSYSRRFTDTQYF.

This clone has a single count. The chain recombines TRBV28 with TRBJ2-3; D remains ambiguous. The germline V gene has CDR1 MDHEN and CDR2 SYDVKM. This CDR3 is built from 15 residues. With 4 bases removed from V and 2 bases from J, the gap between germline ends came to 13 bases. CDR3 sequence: CASSWPRLSTDTQYF. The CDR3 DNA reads TGTGCCAGCAGTTGGCCGCGGCTCTCCACAGATACGCAGTATTTT.

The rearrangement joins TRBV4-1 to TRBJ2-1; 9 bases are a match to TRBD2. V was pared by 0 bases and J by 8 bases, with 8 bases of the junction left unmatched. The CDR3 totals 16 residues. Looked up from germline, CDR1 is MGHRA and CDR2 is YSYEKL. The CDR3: CASSQDWASGEDEQFF. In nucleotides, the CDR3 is TGCGCCAGCAGCCAAGATTGGGCTAGCGGGGAAGATGAGCAGTTCTTC.

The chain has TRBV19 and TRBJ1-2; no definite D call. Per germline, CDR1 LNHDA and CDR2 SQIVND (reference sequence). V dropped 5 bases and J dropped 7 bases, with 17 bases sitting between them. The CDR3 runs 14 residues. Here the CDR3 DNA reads TGTGCCAGTAGTCCCTCCCTATGGGGTCGTGGCTACACCTTC. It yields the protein CASSPSLWGRGYTF.

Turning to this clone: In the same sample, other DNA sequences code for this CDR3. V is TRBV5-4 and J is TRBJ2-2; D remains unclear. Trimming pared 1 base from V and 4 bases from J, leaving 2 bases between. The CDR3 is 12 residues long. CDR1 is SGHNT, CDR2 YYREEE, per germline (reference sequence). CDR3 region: CASSLPTGELFF. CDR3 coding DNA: TGTGCCAGCAGCTTGCCCACCGGGGAGCTGTTTTTT.

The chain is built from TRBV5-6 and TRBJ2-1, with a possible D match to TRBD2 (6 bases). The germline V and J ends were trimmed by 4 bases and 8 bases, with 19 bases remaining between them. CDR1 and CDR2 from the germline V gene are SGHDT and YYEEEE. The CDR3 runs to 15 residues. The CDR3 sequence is CASSKGLESLDEQFF. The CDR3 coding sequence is TGTGCCAGCAGCAAGGGACTGGAATCCCTCGATGAGCAGTTCTTC.

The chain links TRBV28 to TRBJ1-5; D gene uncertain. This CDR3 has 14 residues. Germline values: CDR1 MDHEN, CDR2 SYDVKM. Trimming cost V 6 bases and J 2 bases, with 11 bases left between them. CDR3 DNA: TGTGCCAGCAGGGCTGGGTTAGGCAATCAGCCCCAGCATTTT. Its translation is CASRAGLGNQPQHF.

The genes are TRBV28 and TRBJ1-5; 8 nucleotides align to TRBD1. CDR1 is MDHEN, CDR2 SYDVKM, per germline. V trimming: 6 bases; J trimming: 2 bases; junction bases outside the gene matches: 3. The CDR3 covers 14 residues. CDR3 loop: CASRDRDRNQPQHF. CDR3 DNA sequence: TGTGCCAGCAGGGACAGGGATCGCAATCAGCCCCAGCATTTT.

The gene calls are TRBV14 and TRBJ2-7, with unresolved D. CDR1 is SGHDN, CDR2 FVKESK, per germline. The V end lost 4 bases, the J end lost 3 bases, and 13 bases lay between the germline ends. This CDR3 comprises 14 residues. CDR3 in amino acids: CASSPRIGYYEQYF. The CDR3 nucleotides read TGTGCCAGCAGCCCGCGCATCGGGTACTACGAGCAGTACTTC.